The 21 T cell receptor beta chains in this list originate from one sample, sequenced in a study of cytomegalovirus exposure and HLA in healthy donors. Both 60 Vbeta primers and 13 Jbeta primers went into the PCR. The assay was immunoSEQ multiplex PCR, and TCRdb's table has in-frame clones only and misses some. This table holds roughly 98,000 clones, around 82% found once. The sample taken for sequencing was PBMCs. The receptor set was obtained from a man aged 40-49 years in good health and CMV-seronegative.

The chain has TRBV6-5 and TRBJ2-7; possibly TRBD2 for D (7 bases). CDR1 is MNHEY and CDR2 is SVGAGI in the germline V gene. The length of the CDR3 is 15 residues. Trimming removed 2 bases at V and 2 bases at J, with 13 bases between. CDR3 protein: CASSYGGGGAYEQYF. The CDR3 DNA follows: TGTGCCAGCAGTTACGGGGGCGGGGGAGCCTACGAGCAGTACTTC.

This rearrangement joins TRBV28 to TRBJ1-6; 9 nucleotides line up with TRBD1. The V and J ends lost 4 bases and 8 bases, in that order; junction bases with no gene match: 12. Germline V gene sequence: CDR1 MDHEN, CDR2 SYDVKM. This CDR3 has 17 amino acids. In nucleotides, the CDR3 is TGTGCCAGCAGTTCACCCCGAAAAAGACAGGGGGATTCACCCCTCCACTTT. This gives the protein CASSSPRKRQGDSPLHF.

J is TRBJ2-7 and V is TRBV4-2; TRBD2 is a possible D gene (6 bases). The ends were cut back, 6 bases at V and 6 bases at J, with 21 bases in the middle. CDR1 is LGHNA and CDR2 is YNFKEQ in the germline V gene. The CDR3 runs to 15 residues. The CDR3 here is CASSVSSGSRAEQYF. CDR3 DNA: TGTGCCAGCAGTGTCAGTTCCGGGAGTAGGGCCGAGCAGTACTTC.

The chain joins TRBV7-3 to TRBJ2-3, with 9 positions matching TRBD2. The ends lost 4 bases at V and 4 bases at J; junction bases unmatched: 6. This CDR3 is 15 amino acids long. Germline V gene sequence: CDR1 SGHTA, CDR2 FQGTGA. CDR3 sequence reads: CASSSQAGGPDTQYF. In DNA form, the CDR3 reads TGTGCCAGCAGCTCCCAAGCGGGGGGCCCAGATACGCAGTATTTT.

The chain uses TRBV2 and TRBJ2-3, with 10 bases identical to TRBD1. Trimming at V came to 4 bases and at J to 5 bases, leaving 3 bases not matched to a gene. The CDR3 runs 14 residues. CDR1 is SNHLY and CDR2 is FYNNEI in the germline V gene. The CDR3 region is CASSGGQGVDTQYF. CDR3 nucleotides: TGTGCCAGCAGTGGAGGACAGGGGGTAGATACGCAGTATTTT.

The chain recombines TRBV20-1 with TRBJ2-1; 8 bases agree with TRBD2. From germline, CDR1 is DFQATT and CDR2 SNEGSKA (reference sequence). This CDR3 has 10 amino acids. Unmatched junction bases numbered 1, after V lost 5 bases and J lost 10 bases. CDR3 sequence reads: CSARGGEQFF. The CDR3 nucleotides are TGCAGTGCTCGGGGGGGGGAGCAGTTCTTC.

The chain recombines TRBV28 with TRBJ1-4, with D unclear. This CDR3 region has 11 residues. Germline CDR1 reads MDHEN; CDR2 reads SYDVKM. Trimming left V 3 bases short and J 8 bases short, with 4 bases between. DNA for the CDR3: TGTGCCAGCAGTTTTTCGGAAAAACTGTTTTTT. Translation: CASSFSEKLFF.

Only a few counts were recorded for this clone. V and J are TRBV11-2 and TRBJ2-1, with D possibly TRBD1 on 6 matching bases. V lost 1 base to trimming and J lost 8 bases, with 9 bases between them. The CDR3 covers 13 residues. Germline CDR1 reads SGHAT; CDR2 reads FQNNGV. The CDR3 region is CASSLVRGHEQFF. For the CDR3, the DNA is TGTGCCAGCAGCTTAGTCAGGGGTCATGAGCAGTTCTTC. Variable domain in full (rest from reference TRBV11-2 and TRBJ2-1): EAGVAQSPRYKIIEKRQSVAFWCNPISGHATLYWYQQILGQGPKLLIQFQNNGVVDDSQLPKDRFSAERLKGVDSTLKIQPAKLEDSAVYLCASSLVRGHEQFFGPGTRLTVL.

This sequence joins TRBV6-5 and TRBJ2-7, with D possibly being TRBD2 (5 bases). V was shortened by 0 bases and J by 7 bases, with 13 bases between the two germline ends. The CDR3 extends over 14 amino acids. Germline V gene lookup returns CDR1 MNHEY and CDR2 SVGAGI. Here the CDR3 DNA reads TGTGCCAGCAGTTACTCAGACGTCTCGGGGGAGCAGTACTTC. Its translation is CASSYSDVSGEQYF.

CDR3 loop: CASSLFTRKTGKGETQYF. For the CDR3, the DNA is TGTGCCAGCAGTTTATTCACCCGAAAGACAGGGAAAGGGGAGACCCAGTACTTC. The chain employs TRBV28 and TRBJ2-5; 7 positions agree with TRBD1. CDR1 is MDHEN and CDR2 is SYDVKM in the germline V gene. This CDR3 has 18 amino acids. V lost 1 base and J lost 5; bases outside the gene matches: 16.

This clone has just one count. This chain connects TRBV5-1 to TRBJ1-4; 7 bases agree with TRBD1. Germline-derived CDR1 and CDR2 are SGHRS and YFSETQ. Losses at the gene ends were 6 bases for V and 3 bases for J; bases not matched to a gene: 5. The CDR3 has 14 residues. CDR3 nucleotides: TGCGCCAGCAAGCCTGGGACAGCTAATGAAAAACTGTTTTTT. Encoded protein: CASKPGTANEKLFF.

The CDR3 protein is CASSYVGDEQYF. CDR3 nucleotides: TGTGCCAGCAGTTACGTAGGGGACGAGCAGTACTTC. The V and J genes are TRBV6-6 and TRBJ2-7; maybe TRBD1 (5 bases). CDR3 length: 12 residues. The V end lost 2 bases, the J end lost 5 bases, and 7 bases lay between the germline ends. CDR1 and CDR2 from the germline V gene are MNHNY and SVGAGI (reference sequence).

The chain uses TRBV7-2 and TRBJ1-2, with D perhaps matching TRBD1 (5 bases). Germline CDR1 reads SGHTA; CDR2 reads FQGNSA. The CDR3 spans 12 residues. Trimming took 2 bases from V and 8 from J, leaving 9 bases between them. The CDR3 coding sequence is TGTGCCAGCAGCTTACAGGGCAGCGGCTACACCTTC. Protein product: CASSLQGSGYTF.

The V and J genes are TRBV29-1 and TRBJ2-5, with D possibly matching TRBD1 (5 bases). The J call is in doubt because the DNA end fits TRBJ2-7 better. Germline lookup yields CDR1 SQVTM and CDR2 ANQGSEA. There are 12 residues in the CDR3. The CDR3 DNA reads as TGCAGCGCCCGACAGAGCTCCTACGAGCAGTACTTC. This translates into CSARQSSYEQYF.

The chain recombines TRBV5-5 with TRBJ2-3; 8 positions agree with TRBD2. The junction had 5 bases not matched to a gene; V was cut back by 4 bases and J by 1 base. The CDR3 sequence is 15 residues long. CDR1 is SGHKS and CDR2 is YYEKEE in the germline V gene (reference sequence). The CDR3 sequence is CASSPLAGRTDTQYF. CDR3 DNA: TGTGCCAGCAGCCCCTTAGCGGGGCGCACAGATACGCAGTATTTT. The whole variable domain, remainder taken from reference TRBV5-5 and TRBJ2-3, is DAGVTQSPTHLIKTRGQQVTLRCSPISGHKSVSWYQQVLGQGPQFIFQYYEKEERGRGNFPDRFSARQFPNYSSELNVNALLLGDSALYLCASSPLAGRTDTQYFGPGTRLTVL.

The chain uses TRBV5-4 and TRBJ2-3, with D possibly TRBD2 on 7 matching bases. Trimming took off 4 bases at V and 6 bases at J, with 15 bases between the two ends. The CDR3 totals 14 residues. Germline V gene data show CDR1 as SGHNT and CDR2 as YYREEE (reference sequence). CDR3 nucleotides: TGTGCCAGCAGCGCTCGGGGGGCCCCGGATACGCAGTATTTT. Its protein is CASSARGAPDTQYF.

The chain combines TRBV29-1 with TRBJ2-7; 7 nucleotides match TRBD2. V was pared by 4 bases and J by 2 bases, with 8 bases of the junction left unmatched. From germline, CDR1 is SQVTM and CDR2 ANQGSEA. This CDR3 is 14 amino acids long. The CDR3 here is CSVATSIKTYEQYF. The CDR3 bases are TGCAGCGTTGCGACTAGCATAAAGACCTACGAGCAGTACTTC.

This clone was found once. The chain employs TRBV5-1 and TRBJ2-7, with 8 positions matching TRBD1. CDR3 size: 14 residues. CDR1 is SGHRS and CDR2 is YFSETQ in the germline V gene. V shed 4 bases and J 4 bases; nucleotides not matched to a gene: 7. CDR3 sequence reads: CASSLAGGDYEQYF. DNA of the CDR3: TGCGCCAGCAGCCTCGCAGGGGGCGATTACGAGCAGTACTTC. The full variable domain, rest sourced from reference TRBV5-1 and TRBJ2-7, is KAGVTQTPRYLIKTRGQQVTLSCSPISGHRSVSWYQQTPGQGLQFLFEYFSETQRNKGNFPGRFSGRQFSNSRSEMNVSTLELGDSALYLCASSLAGGDYEQYFGPGTRLTVT.

The J gene is TRBJ1-4, the V gene TRBV7-9, with TRBD1 matching 9 bases. CDR3 size: 17 residues. V gave up 4 bases and J gave up 5 bases; unmatched junction bases: 11. Germline lookup yields CDR1 SEHNR and CDR2 FQNEAQ (reference sequence). The CDR3 DNA is TGTGCCAGCAGCTCGACCATGGCGGGGACAGGGAATGAAAAACTGTTTTTT. It translates to CASSSTMAGTGNEKLFF.

As to this clone: This sample also contains other DNA sequences that code for the same CDR3. V gene TRBV6-6 combines with J gene TRBJ1-1; no clear D gene. V was cut by 2 bases and J by 4 bases, with 5 bases left in between. Germline V gene sequence: CDR1 MNHNY, CDR2 SVGAGI (reference sequence). The CDR3 consists of 12 residues. The CDR3 sequence is CASSYSSTEAFF. DNA of the CDR3: TGTGCCAGCAGTTACAGTAGCACTGAAGCTTTCTTT.

This chain links TRBV19 with TRBJ2-3; unclear D gene. V was clipped by 0 bases and J by 0 bases, with 7 bases between them. Germline CDR1 and CDR2: LNHDA and SQIVND (reference sequence). The CDR3 extends over 15 amino acids. The CDR3 DNA reads as TGTGCCAGTAGTATAGATCGGGTTAGCACAGATACGCAGTATTTT. Encoded protein: CASSIDRVSTDTQYF.